Only a few counts were recorded for the clone carrying this TCR beta chain. TCRdb itself ran the RT-PCR reads through MiXCR, one entry per CDR3 protein. The table lists approximately 520,000 distinct CDR3 sequences, less than 30% of them singletons. These data originate in a study of response to subunit inactivated influenza vaccine. CDR1 and CDR2 from the germline V gene are SGHTA and FQGNSA. V was trimmed by 8 bases and J by 6 bases, leaving 4 bases between them. The CDR3 contains 10 residues. The receptor was derived from a man aged 45-60 years who received an inactivated influenza vaccine. The material sequenced was CD4+ T cells sorted from PBMCs, taken more than 4 days after vaccination. The genes are TRBV7-2 and TRBJ2-2; unclear D gene. The CDR3 nucleotides read TGTGCCAGCTTTGCCGGGGAGCTGTTTTTT. Its translation is CASFAGELFF. The full variable domain, rest sourced from reference TRBV7-2 and TRBJ2-2, is GAGVSQSPSNKVTEKGKDVELRCDPISGHTALYWYRQSLGQGLEFLIYFQGNSAPDKSGLPSDRFSAERTGGSVSTLTIQRTQQEDSAVYLCASFAGELFFGEGSRLTVL.